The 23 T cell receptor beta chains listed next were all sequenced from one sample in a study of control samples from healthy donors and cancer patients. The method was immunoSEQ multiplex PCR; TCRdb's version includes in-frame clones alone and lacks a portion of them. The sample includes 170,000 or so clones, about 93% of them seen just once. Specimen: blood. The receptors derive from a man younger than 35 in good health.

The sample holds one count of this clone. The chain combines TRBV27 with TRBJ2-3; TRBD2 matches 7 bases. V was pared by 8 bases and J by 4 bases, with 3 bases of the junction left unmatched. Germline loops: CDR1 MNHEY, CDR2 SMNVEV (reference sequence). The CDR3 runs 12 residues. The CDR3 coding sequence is TGTGCCAGCGGCCGGGAGGCAGATACGCAGTATTTT. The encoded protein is CASGREADTQYF.

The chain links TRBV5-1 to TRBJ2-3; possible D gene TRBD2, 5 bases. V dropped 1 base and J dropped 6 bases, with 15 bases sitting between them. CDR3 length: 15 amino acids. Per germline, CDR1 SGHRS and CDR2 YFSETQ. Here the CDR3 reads CASSLNASPSDTQYF. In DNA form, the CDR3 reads TGCGCCAGCAGCTTGAATGCTAGCCCCTCCGATACGCAGTATTTT.

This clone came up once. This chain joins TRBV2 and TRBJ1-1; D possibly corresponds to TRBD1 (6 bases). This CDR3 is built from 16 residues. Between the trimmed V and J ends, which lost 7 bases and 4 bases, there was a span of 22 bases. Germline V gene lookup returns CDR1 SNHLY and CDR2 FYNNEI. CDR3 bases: TGTGCCAGCACTCAAGGGGGGGGCGCGGGAATCACTGAAGCTTTCTTT. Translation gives CASTQGGGAGITEAFF.

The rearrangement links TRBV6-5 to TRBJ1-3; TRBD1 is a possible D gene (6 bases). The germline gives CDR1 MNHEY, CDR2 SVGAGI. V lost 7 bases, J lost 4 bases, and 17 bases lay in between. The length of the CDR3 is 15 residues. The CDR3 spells CASIRTETLGNTIYF. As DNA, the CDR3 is TGTGCCAGCATTAGGACAGAGACCCTCGGAAACACCATATATTTT.

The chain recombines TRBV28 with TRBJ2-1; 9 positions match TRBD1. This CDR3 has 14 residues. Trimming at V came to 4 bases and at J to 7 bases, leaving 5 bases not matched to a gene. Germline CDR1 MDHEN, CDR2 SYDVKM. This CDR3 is CASSWDRVSNEQFF. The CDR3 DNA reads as TGTGCCAGCAGTTGGGACAGGGTTTCAAATGAGCAGTTCTTC.

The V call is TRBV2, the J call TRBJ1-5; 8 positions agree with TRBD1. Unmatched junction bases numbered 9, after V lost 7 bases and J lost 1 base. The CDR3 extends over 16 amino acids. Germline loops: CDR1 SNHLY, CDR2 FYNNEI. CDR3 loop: CASNPQGALSNQPQHF. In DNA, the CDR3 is TGTGCCAGCAATCCCCAGGGGGCGTTGAGCAATCAGCCCCAGCATTTT.

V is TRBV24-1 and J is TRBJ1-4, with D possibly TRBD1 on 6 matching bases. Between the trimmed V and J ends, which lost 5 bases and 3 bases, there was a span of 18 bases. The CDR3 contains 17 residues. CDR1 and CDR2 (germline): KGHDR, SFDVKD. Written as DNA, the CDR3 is TGTGCCACCAGTGCCTCCTGGTTGGGGGCAGCTAATGAAAAACTGTTTTTT. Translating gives CATSASWLGAANEKLFF.

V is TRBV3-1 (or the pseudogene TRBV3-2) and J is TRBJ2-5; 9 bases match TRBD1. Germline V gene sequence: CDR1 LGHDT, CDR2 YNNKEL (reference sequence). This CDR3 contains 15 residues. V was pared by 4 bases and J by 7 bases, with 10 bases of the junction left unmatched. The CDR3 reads CASSPRDRDTWTQYF. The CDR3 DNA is TGTGCCAGCAGCCCCCGGGACAGGGATACGTGGACCCAGTACTTC.

CDR3 in DNA: TGTGCCAGCAGTGAAGCGCATGCGGTTACGGAGACCCAGTACTTC. Its protein product is CASSEAHAVTETQYF. The chain uses TRBV2 and TRBJ2-5; D is uncertain. CDR3 length equals 15 residues. V was cut by 0 bases and J by 5 bases, with 13 bases left in between. The V gene's germline CDR1 is SNHLY and CDR2 FYNNEI.

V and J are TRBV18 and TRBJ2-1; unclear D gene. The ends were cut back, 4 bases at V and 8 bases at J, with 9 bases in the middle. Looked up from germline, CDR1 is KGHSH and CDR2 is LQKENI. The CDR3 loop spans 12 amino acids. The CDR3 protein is CASSLVSDEQFF. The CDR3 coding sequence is TGTGCCAGCTCACTCGTTAGTGATGAGCAGTTCTTC. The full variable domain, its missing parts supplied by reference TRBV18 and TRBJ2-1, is NAGVMQNPRHLVRRRGQEARLRCSPMKGHSHVYWYRQLPEEGLKFMVYLQKENIIDESGMPKERFSAEFPKEGPSILRIQQVVRGDSAAYFCASSLVSDEQFFGPGTRLTVL.

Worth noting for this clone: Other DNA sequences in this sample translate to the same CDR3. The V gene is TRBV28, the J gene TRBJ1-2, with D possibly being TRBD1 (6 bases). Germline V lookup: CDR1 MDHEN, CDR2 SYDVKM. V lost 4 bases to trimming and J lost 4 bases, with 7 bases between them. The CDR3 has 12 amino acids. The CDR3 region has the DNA TGTGCCAGCAGTTCACAGGGCTATGGCTACACCTTC. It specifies CASSSQGYGYTF.

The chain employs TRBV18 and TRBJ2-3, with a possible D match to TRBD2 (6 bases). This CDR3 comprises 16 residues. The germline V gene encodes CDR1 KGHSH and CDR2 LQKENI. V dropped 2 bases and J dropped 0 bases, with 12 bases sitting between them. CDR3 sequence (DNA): TGTGCCAGCTCACCATCGGCGGGGAGTAGCACAGATACGCAGTATTTT. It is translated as CASSPSAGSSTDTQYF. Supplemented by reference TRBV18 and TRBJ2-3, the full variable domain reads NAGVMQNPRHLVRRRGQEARLRCSPMKGHSHVYWYRQLPEEGLKFMVYLQKENIIDESGMPKERFSAEFPKEGPSILRIQQVVRGDSAAYFCASSPSAGSSTDTQYFGPGTRLTVL.

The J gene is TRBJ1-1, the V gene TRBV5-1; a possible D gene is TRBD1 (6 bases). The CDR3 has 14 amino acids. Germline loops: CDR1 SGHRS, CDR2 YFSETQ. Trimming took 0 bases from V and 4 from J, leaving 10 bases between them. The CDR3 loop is CASSLGGARTEAFF. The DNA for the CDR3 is TGCGCCAGCAGCTTGGGGGGGGCTCGCACTGAAGCTTTCTTT.

The CDR3 nucleotides are TGTGCCAGCAGTTTGATCACTGGAAACACCATATATTTT. Translated, it gives CASSLITGNTIYF. The V and J genes are TRBV12-3 or TRBV12-4 and TRBJ1-3, with no clear D. There are 13 residues in the CDR3. The ends were cut back, 3 bases at V and 2 bases at J, with 5 bases in the middle.

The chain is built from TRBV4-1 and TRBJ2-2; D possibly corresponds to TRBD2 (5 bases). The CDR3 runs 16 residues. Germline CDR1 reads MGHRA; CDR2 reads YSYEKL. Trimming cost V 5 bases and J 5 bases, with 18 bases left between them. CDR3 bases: TGCGCCAGCAGCGGTGGACCCGGGAAAGGAACCGGGGAGCTGTTTTTT. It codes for CASSGGPGKGTGELFF.

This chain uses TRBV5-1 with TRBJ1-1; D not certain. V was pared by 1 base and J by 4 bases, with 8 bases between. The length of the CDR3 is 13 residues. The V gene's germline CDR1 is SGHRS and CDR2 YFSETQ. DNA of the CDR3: TGCGCCAGCAGCTTGCTGGGTACCACTGAAGCTTTCTTT. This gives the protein CASSLLGTTEAFF.

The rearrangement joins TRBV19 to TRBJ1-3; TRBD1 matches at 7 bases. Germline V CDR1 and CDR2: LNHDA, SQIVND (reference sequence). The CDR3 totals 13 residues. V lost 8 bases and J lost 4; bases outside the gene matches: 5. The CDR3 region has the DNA TGTGCCAGTCAGACAGGGACGGGAAACACCATATATTTT. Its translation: CASQTGTGNTIYF.

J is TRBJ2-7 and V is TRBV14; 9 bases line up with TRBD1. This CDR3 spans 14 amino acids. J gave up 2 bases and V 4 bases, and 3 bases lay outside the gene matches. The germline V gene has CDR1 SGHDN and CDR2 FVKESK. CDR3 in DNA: TGTGCCAGCAGCCTAGGGACAGGGCCCTACGAGCAGTACTTC. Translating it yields CASSLGTGPYEQYF.

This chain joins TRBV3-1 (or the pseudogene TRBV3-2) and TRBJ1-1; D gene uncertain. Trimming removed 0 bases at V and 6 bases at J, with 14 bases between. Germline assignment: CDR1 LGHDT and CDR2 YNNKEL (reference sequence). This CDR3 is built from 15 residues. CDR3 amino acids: CASSQDGVGRAEAFF. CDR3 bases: TGTGCCAGCAGCCAAGATGGGGTGGGGAGGGCTGAAGCTTTCTTT.

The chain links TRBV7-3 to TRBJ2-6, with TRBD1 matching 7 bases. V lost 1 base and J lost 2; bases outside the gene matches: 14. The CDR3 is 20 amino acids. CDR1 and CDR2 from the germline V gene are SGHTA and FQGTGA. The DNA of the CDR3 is TGTGCCAGCAGCTTAAAAGGGGGACAGTCTCTTAATCCTGGGGCCAACGTCCTGACTTTC. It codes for CASSLKGGQSLNPGANVLTF.

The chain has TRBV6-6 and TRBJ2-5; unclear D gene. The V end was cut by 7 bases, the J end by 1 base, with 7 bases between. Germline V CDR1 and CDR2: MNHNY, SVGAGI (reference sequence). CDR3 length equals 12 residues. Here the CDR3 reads CASMAPQETQYF. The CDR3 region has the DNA TGTGCCAGCATGGCACCCCAAGAGACCCAGTACTTC.

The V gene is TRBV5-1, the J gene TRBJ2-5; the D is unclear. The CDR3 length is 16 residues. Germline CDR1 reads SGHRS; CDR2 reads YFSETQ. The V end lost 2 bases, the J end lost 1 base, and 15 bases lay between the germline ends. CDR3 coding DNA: TGCGCCAGCAGCTTATATAATACGCTAACCCAAGAGACCCAGTACTTC. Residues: CASSLYNTLTQETQYF.

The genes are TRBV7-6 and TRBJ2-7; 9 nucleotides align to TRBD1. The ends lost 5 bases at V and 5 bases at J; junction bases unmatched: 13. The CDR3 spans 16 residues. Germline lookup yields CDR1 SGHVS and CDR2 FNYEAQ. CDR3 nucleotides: TGTGCCAGCAGCCCCTTCTCGGGGACAGGGTCCCACGAGCAGTACTTC. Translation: CASSPFSGTGSHEQYF.